The 29 T cell receptor beta chains below all came from one sample that was sequenced in a study of OX40 agonist ivuxolimab in advanced cancers. Profiled with immunoSEQ multiplex PCR; TCRdb holds only in-frame clones, not every one. The data contain 34,000 or so clones, roughly 79% of them singletons. Sequenced material: CD4+ or CD8+ T cells sorted from blood, taken in a trial of the OX40 agonist ivuxolimab. These receptors were collected from an adult with an advanced solid tumor such as melanoma, head and neck, liver or kidney cancer.

This clone was counted a few times. CDR3 protein: CAIRRSNNSPLHF. DNA for the CDR3: TGTGCCATCCGTCGCAGCAATAATTCACCCCTCCACTTT. This chain connects TRBV10-3 to TRBJ1-6, with unresolved D. V lost 8 bases, J lost 5 bases, and 10 bases lay in between. The CDR3 covers 13 residues. The V gene's germline CDR1 is ENHRY and CDR2 SYGVKD.

J is TRBJ1-5 and V is TRBV6-1; D is perhaps TRBD1 (5 bases). The CDR3 length is 15 residues. In germline, CDR1 is MNHNS, CDR2 SASEGT. The V gene lost 1 base and the J gene lost 0 bases, with 7 bases spanning the gap. CDR3 residues: CASSEDRYSNQPQHF. CDR3 DNA sequence: TGTGCCAGCAGTGAAGACAGGTATAGCAATCAGCCCCAGCATTTT.

The V and J genes are TRBV28 and TRBJ2-2; 8 bases fit TRBD2. The CDR3 runs to 14 residues. J was trimmed by 6 bases and V by 6 bases; bases with no gene match: 6. Germline assignment: CDR1 MDHEN and CDR2 SYDVKM. CDR3 protein: CASSFSGAAGELFF. The CDR3 coding sequence is TGTGCCAGCAGCTTTAGCGGGGCGGCCGGGGAGCTGTTTTTT.

The rearrangement uses TRBV27 and TRBJ2-7; 10 bases align to TRBD1. The trim removed 4 bases at V and 8 bases at J, leaving 14 bases unmatched. Germline values: CDR1 MNHEY, CDR2 SMNVEV (reference sequence). CDR3 length: 16 residues. The CDR3 DNA sequence: TGTGCCAGCAGTTCCCCGTTCCGGGACAGGGGATTCAAGCAGTACTTC. This sequence encodes CASSSPFRDRGFKQYF.

The chain links TRBV28 to TRBJ2-5, with 12 nucleotides matching TRBD2. The CDR3 extends over 15 amino acids. CDR1 is MDHEN, CDR2 SYDVKM, per germline. The trim removed 6 bases at V and 3 bases at J, leaving 5 bases unmatched. For the CDR3, the DNA is TGTGCCAGCAGCCCTTGGACTAGCGGGGAAGAGACCCAGTACTTC. Residues: CASSPWTSGEETQYF.

The chain carries TRBV28 and TRBJ2-1; 8 bases fit TRBD2. The CDR3 is 17 residues long. The germline V gene has CDR1 MDHEN and CDR2 SYDVKM. Germline trimming cut 5 bases from V and 0 bases from J; bases unmatched to any gene: 9. As DNA, the CDR3 is TGTGCCAGCAGTGAGCCGACCGGGACTAGCTCCTACAATGAGCAGTTCTTC. Its protein product is CASSEPTGTSSYNEQFF.

The chain is built from TRBV29-1 and TRBJ2-7; 9 nucleotides match TRBD2. There are 13 residues in the CDR3. Germline V gene sequence: CDR1 SQVTM, CDR2 ANQGSEA. V gave up 6 bases and J gave up 2 bases; unmatched junction bases: 5. The CDR3 here is CSVGRGGPYEQYF. The CDR3 DNA reads TGCAGCGTGGGGCGGGGGGGACCCTACGAGCAGTACTTC.

The chain employs TRBV19 and TRBJ2-1, with a possible D match to TRBD2 (6 bases). V was clipped by 4 bases and J by 8 bases, with 18 bases between them. Looked up from germline, CDR1 is LNHDA and CDR2 is SQIVND (reference sequence). This CDR3 is built from 15 residues. The CDR3 sequence: CASSKAEGSVYEQFF. For the CDR3, the DNA is TGTGCCAGTAGTAAGGCGGAGGGGTCTGTCTATGAGCAGTTCTTC.

This chain joins TRBV5-1 and TRBJ1-6; D is unclear. The CDR3 covers 15 residues. V lost 3 bases and J lost 7, with 14 bases in between. Germline V lookup: CDR1 SGHRS, CDR2 YFSETQ. The CDR3: CASSSQETINSPLHF. DNA of the CDR3: TGCGCCAGCAGCTCCCAGGAGACAATAAATTCACCCCTCCACTTT.

The V gene is TRBV6-5, the J gene TRBJ2-7; a weak D match, TRBD2 (7 bases). The CDR3 spans 14 residues. Germline CDR1 and CDR2: MNHEY and SVGAGI. V dropped 11 bases and J dropped 4 bases, with 21 bases sitting between them. As DNA, the CDR3 is TGTGCCTGTCGGGGGGACACCCGCACATACGAGCAGTACTTC. Translation: CACRGDTRTYEQYF.

The chain couples TRBV19 to TRBJ1-1, with 8 bases matching TRBD1. With 6 bases clipped from V and 1 base from J, the junction kept 4 bases outside the gene matches. The CDR3 length is 14 residues. Germline V gives CDR1 LNHDA, CDR2 SQIVND (reference sequence). The CDR3 region has the DNA TGTGCCAGTAGGCGGACAGGGACGAACACTGAAGCTTTCTTT. As protein: CASRRTGTNTEAFF. Full variable domain (rest looked up from reference TRBV19 and TRBJ1-1): DGGITQSPKYLFRKEGQNVTLSCEQNLNHDAMYWYRQDPGQGLRLIYYSQIVNDFQKGDIAEGYSVSREKKESFPLTVTSAQKNPTAFYLCASRRTGTNTEAFFGQGTRLTVV.

The chain recombines TRBV11-3 with TRBJ2-5, with TRBD1 as a possible D gene (6 bases). CDR3 length: 15 residues. V lost 4 bases to trimming and J lost 3 bases, with 15 bases between them. Germline CDR1 and CDR2: SGHNT and YENEEA. DNA of the CDR3: TGTGCCAGCAGCTCGCAGGGGACCCCTGAAGAGACCCAGTACTTC. It is translated as CASSSQGTPEETQYF.

This clone was counted only a few times. This chain joins TRBV9 and TRBJ1-1; weak D call: TRBD1 (6 bases). V lost 0 bases and J lost 4, with 13 bases in between. The V gene's germline CDR1 is SGDLS and CDR2 YYNGEE. This CDR3 contains 15 residues. Written as DNA, the CDR3 is TGTGCCAGCAGCGTAGATATCGGGGGCGGCACTGAAGCTTTCTTT. Protein sequence: CASSVDIGGGTEAFF.

The rearrangement joins TRBV19 to TRBJ1-5; possible D gene TRBD1, 5 bases. The germline V and J ends were trimmed by 5 bases and 7 bases, with 18 bases remaining between them. The CDR3 has 15 amino acids. CDR1 and CDR2 from the germline V gene are LNHDA and SQIVND (reference sequence). The CDR3 nucleotides read TGTGCCAGTAGTTTGGCCGGGTCCTCAGGGCAGCCCCAGCATTTT. Its protein is CASSLAGSSGQPQHF.

Within the sample, this clone is medium-sized (0.01 to 0.1%). The rearrangement links TRBV9 to TRBJ1-5; D gene unclear. The CDR3 sequence is 13 residues long. Between the trimmed V and J ends, which lost 4 bases and 0 bases, there was a span of 5 bases. Looked up from germline, CDR1 is SGDLS and CDR2 is YYNGEE. The CDR3 protein is CASSPNSNQPQHF. DNA of the CDR3: TGTGCCAGCAGCCCGAATAGCAATCAGCCCCAGCATTTT.

The gene calls are TRBV5-1 and TRBJ1-2, with 7 nucleotides matching TRBD1. This CDR3 has 13 amino acids. V dropped 4 bases and J dropped 8; count of bases not matched to a gene: 8. Germline lookup yields CDR1 SGHRS and CDR2 YFSETQ. The CDR3 loop reads CASSTIDREGYTF. In DNA, the CDR3 is TGCGCCAGCAGCACGATCGACAGGGAAGGCTACACCTTC.

This clone has just a few counts. This chain connects TRBV5-1 to TRBJ2-7; 7 bases are shared with TRBD1. After removal of 3 bases from V and 2 bases from J, the junction contained 5 bases not matched to a gene. This CDR3 is built from 14 residues. Germline V gene data show CDR1 as SGHRS and CDR2 as YFSETQ. CDR3 loop: CASSSRTGAYEQYF. The CDR3, as DNA: TGCGCCAGCAGCTCCCGAACAGGGGCCTACGAGCAGTACTTC.

The chain combines TRBV29-1 with TRBJ1-2; D unclear. Trimming left V 5 bases short and J 5 bases short, with 12 bases between. Germline CDR1 reads SQVTM; CDR2 reads ANQGSEA. The CDR3 contains 12 residues. The CDR3 DNA reads TGCAGCGTTCGGGAGCATAGTTATGGCTACACCTTC. Translation: CSVREHSYGYTF.

This clone came up a few times. The chain recombines TRBV5-1 with TRBJ2-2; no reliable D call. Germline CDR1 and CDR2: SGHRS and YFSETQ. The CDR3 is 13 amino acids. V was clipped by 2 bases and J by 5 bases, with 7 bases between them. This CDR3 is CASSFQLTGELFF. CDR3 DNA sequence: TGCGCCAGCAGCTTTCAGTTGACCGGGGAGCTGTTTTTT.

The chain employs TRBV6-6 and TRBJ1-1; D perhaps matches TRBD1 (6 bases). Germline CDR1 reads MNHNY; CDR2 reads SVGAGI (reference sequence). Deletions cut 6 bases from V and 2 bases from J, with 16 bases between. The CDR3 is 15 residues long. The CDR3 is CASSNYRGDNTEAFF. The CDR3 DNA reads TGTGCCAGCAGCAACTATAGGGGGGACAACACTGAAGCTTTCTTT.

As regards this clone: The germline gene is not matched at one end of the junction; a read error may be the cause. The rearrangement links TRBV29-1 to TRBJ2-3, with 9 bases fitting TRBD2. The CDR3 runs to 11 residues. The germline CDR1 and CDR2 sequences are SQVTM and ANQGSEA. In DNA, the CDR3 is TGCAGCGTTGGGGTAGCGGGGGATTTGGATTTT. Its protein is CSVGVAGDLDF.

The table lists this clone with a few counts. Written as DNA, the CDR3 is TGTGCCAGCTCACCAGTCCCTATCTCTAACTATGGCTACACCTTC. This translates into CASSPVPISNYGYTF. This rearrangement joins TRBV18 to TRBJ1-2; unclear D gene. The germline V gene has CDR1 KGHSH and CDR2 LQKENI. The V end lost 2 bases, the J end lost 0 bases, and 10 bases lay between the germline ends. The CDR3 runs 15 residues.

This clone has a single count. The V gene is TRBV28, the J gene TRBJ1-1; the D is unclear. Germline V gene data show CDR1 as MDHEN and CDR2 as SYDVKM. The CDR3 totals 13 residues. V lost 7 bases to trimming and J lost 0 bases, with 9 bases between them. The DNA of the CDR3 is TGTGCCAGCAACCGACTGCTGAACACTGAAGCTTTCTTT. This encodes CASNRLLNTEAFF.

The rearrangement joins TRBV18 to TRBJ1-2; TRBD1 matches 9 bases. Germline assignment: CDR1 KGHSH and CDR2 LQKENI. The CDR3 sequence is 14 residues long. V lost 6 bases and J lost 4; bases outside the gene matches: 6. CDR3 nucleotide sequence: TGTGCCAGCTCGGCTGGGACAGGGATCTATGGCTACACCTTC. The encoded protein is CASSAGTGIYGYTF.

V usage is TRBV7-2 and J usage is TRBJ1-2; the D gene is possibly TRBD1 (5 bases). Between the trimmed V and J ends, which lost 4 bases and 8 bases, there was a span of 11 bases. The CDR3 is 12 amino acids. Germline V gene lookup returns CDR1 SGHTA and CDR2 FQGNSA. The CDR3 spells CASSSGRLGYTF. The CDR3 nucleotides are TGTGCCAGCAGCTCGGGACGACTCGGCTACACCTTC.

The chain carries TRBV2 and TRBJ2-3; the D is unclear. The ends were cut back, 4 bases at V and 0 bases at J, with 11 bases in the middle. Germline V gives CDR1 SNHLY, CDR2 FYNNEI. This CDR3 spans 15 amino acids. CDR3 in DNA: TGTGCCAGCAGTGCAACTCAGACTAGCACAGATACGCAGTATTTT. This encodes CASSATQTSTDTQYF.

The genes are TRBV2 and TRBJ2-7; 9 bases align to TRBD1. V lost 1 base, J lost 7 bases, and 5 bases stayed unmatched. Germline CDR1 reads SNHLY; CDR2 reads FYNNEI. This CDR3 is 14 amino acids long. The CDR3 protein is CASSEDRGLREQYF. CDR3 sequence (DNA): TGTGCCAGCAGTGAAGACAGGGGGCTAAGGGAGCAGTACTTC. Together with reference TRBV2 and TRBJ2-7, the CDR3 gives the full variable domain: EPEVTQTPSHQVTQMGQEVILRCVPISNHLYFYWYRQILGQKVEFLVSFYNNEISEKSEIFDDQFSVERPDGSNFTLKIRSTKLEDSAMYFCASSEDRGLREQYFGPGTRLTVT.

The CDR3 DNA is TGTGCCAGCAGCGGACAGGGATATGAGCAGTTCTTC. Its translation: CASSGQGYEQFF. The rearrangement links TRBV2 to TRBJ2-1, with TRBD1 identical over 8 bases. Germline V gives CDR1 SNHLY, CDR2 FYNNEI. The CDR3 covers 12 residues. V was clipped by 6 bases and J by 8 bases; unmatched bases: 3.

CDR3 sequence: CASSVFRQGVGETQYF. The CDR3 DNA reads TGTGCCAGCAGTGTATTCCGACAGGGGGTAGGGGAGACCCAGTACTTC. The gene calls are TRBV27 and TRBJ2-5; TRBD1 matches at 9 bases. This CDR3 contains 16 residues. V was pared by 5 bases and J by 5 bases, with 12 bases of the junction left unmatched. Germline lookup yields CDR1 MNHEY and CDR2 SMNVEV (reference sequence).